The 13 T cell receptor beta chains given below trace back to one sample, sequenced in a study of prognosis after radiotherapy for stage I lung cancer. Multiplex PCR, run in two rounds, amplified TCR beta CDR3 from genomic DNA. Primers specific to each TRBV and TRBJ gene were used in first-round PCR. One entry per CDR3 protein, called by TCRdb with MiXCR from the multiplex PCR reads. The sample shows 15,000 or so distinct CDR3 sequences, less than 35% of them seen only once. The sample here was PBMCs, taken before or after stereotactic body radiation therapy (not recorded which). The origin of the receptors is a donor of 50 years or more with non-small cell lung cancer.

This clonotype was picked up many times. A much bigger clone sits one base away, suggesting this may be a read error. The chain carries TRBV6-2 or TRBV6-3 and TRBJ2-3, with D perhaps TRBD1 or TRBD2 (5 bases each). The CDR3 totals 15 residues. In germline, CDR1 is MNHEY, CDR2 SVGEGT. Trimming removed 2 bases at V and 4 bases at J, with 13 bases between. In nucleotides, the CDR3 is TGTGCCAGCAGTTACAGTAAGAGGGGCGCAGATACGCAGTATTTT. As protein: CASSYSKRGADTQYF.

The rearrangement joins TRBV2 to TRBJ2-7; weak D call: TRBD2 (5 bases). The length of the CDR3 is 13 residues. Trimming pared 8 bases from V and 3 bases from J, leaving 14 bases between. Germline values: CDR1 SNHLY, CDR2 FYNNEI. The chain's CDR3 is CASRSNGIYEQYF. The DNA for the CDR3 is TGTGCCAGCCGGAGTAACGGGATCTACGAGCAGTACTTC.

By its share, this clonotype is medium-sized. J is TRBJ2-3 and V is TRBV20-1; perhaps TRBD2 as D (6 bases). Trimming removed 3 bases at V and 4 bases at J, with 14 bases between. The CDR3 extends over 14 amino acids. The germline V gene has CDR1 DFQATT and CDR2 SNEGSKA (reference sequence). The CDR3 loop is CSASLPGEADTQYF. In DNA, the CDR3 is TGCAGTGCTAGTCTTCCGGGAGAAGCAGATACGCAGTATTTT.

This clonotype was counted at least ten times. The chain employs TRBV6-1 and TRBJ2-2; weak D call: TRBD2 (5 bases). V lost 0 bases, J lost 6 bases, and 17 bases lay in between. CDR3 length: 17 residues. Germline CDR1 and CDR2: MNHNS and SASEGT. The CDR3 nucleotides are TGTGCCAGCAGTGAAGCGCCGGGGTCTCGCAGCGCCGGGGAGCTGTTTTTT. Protein: CASSEAPGSRSAGELFF.

A note on this clonotype: This likely came from a read error, as a far larger clone is one base away. This chain connects TRBV7-9 to TRBJ2-1; a possible D gene is TRBD2 (6 bases). Germline lookup yields CDR1 SEHNR and CDR2 FQNEAQ (reference sequence). The CDR3 runs 16 residues. V was shortened by 5 bases and J by 3 bases, with 17 bases between the two germline ends. DNA of the CDR3: TGTGCCAGCAGCCATAGAACTAGCTGGGACTACAATGAGCAGTTCTTC. It translates to CASSHRTSWDYNEQFF.

The rearrangement joins TRBV20-1 to TRBJ2-7; weak D call: TRBD1 (6 bases). The CDR3 runs to 15 residues. Germline CDR1 reads DFQATT; CDR2 reads SNEGSKA (reference sequence). The CDR3 reads CIPKSFGTNTYEQYF. The CDR3 nucleotides read TGCATCCCCAAAAGTTTCGGGACAAACACCTACGAGCAGTACTTC.

This clonotype was seen at least ten times. The V gene is TRBV7-9, the J gene TRBJ2-2, with D possibly TRBD1 on 6 matching bases. The germline gives CDR1 SEHNR, CDR2 FQNEAQ (reference sequence). CDR3 length: 13 residues. The V end lost 11 bases, the J end lost 5 bases, and 15 bases lay between the germline ends. The DNA of the CDR3 is TGTGCCGGACAGATAGGGTATACCGGGGAGCTGTTTTTT. Residues: CAGQIGYTGELFF.

This clonotype was seen at least ten times. The rearrangement joins TRBV28 to TRBJ2-7; TRBD2 agrees at 7 bases. After removal of 3 bases from V and 0 bases from J, the junction contained 8 bases not matched to a gene. CDR1 MDHEN and CDR2 SYDVKM come from the germline V gene. The CDR3 runs 16 residues. The CDR3 sequence is CASSFLWGRGSYEQYF. In DNA, the CDR3 is TGTGCCAGCAGTTTTCTATGGGGGAGGGGCTCCTACGAGCAGTACTTC.

This clonotype occurred once. A clone one base away is much larger, so this may be a read error. The V call is TRBV6-1, the J call TRBJ2-5; D perhaps matches TRBD2 (6 bases). The CDR3 spans 16 residues. The germline CDR1 and CDR2 sequences are MNHNS and SASEGT. V was clipped by 7 bases and J by 1 base, with 19 bases between them. CDR3 loop: CASIPEGTVLQETQYF. As DNA, the CDR3 is TGTGCCAGCATTCCGGAGGGTACAGTGCTCCAAGAGACCCAGTACTTC.

This clonotype was counted at least ten times. The V call is TRBV5-1, the J call TRBJ1-5; 9 bases align to TRBD1. Trimming cost V 4 bases and J 4 bases; bases outside gene matches: 3. Germline assignment: CDR1 SGHRS and CDR2 YFSETQ. The CDR3 sequence is 14 residues long. For the CDR3, the DNA is TGCGCCAGCAGCCCTGACAGGGGGAATCAGCCCCAGCATTTT. Translation gives CASSPDRGNQPQHF.

The gene calls are TRBV20-1 and TRBJ2-3; 15 bases are shared with TRBD2. Germline V gene sequence: CDR1 DFQATT, CDR2 SNEGSKA (reference sequence). CDR3 length equals 17 residues. The CDR3 reads CILRTSGRAWSTDTQYF. CDR3 coding DNA: TGCATTCTCCGGACTAGCGGGAGGGCCTGGAGCACAGATACGCAGTATTTT.

The chain couples TRBV7-2 to TRBJ2-3; D gene uncertain. The CDR3 runs to 12 residues. CDR1 SGHTA and CDR2 FQGNSA come from the germline V gene. The V gene lost 5 bases and the J gene lost 4 bases, with 7 bases spanning the gap. The CDR3 DNA follows: TGTGCCAGCAGCAGAACTCCAGATACGCAGTATTTT. Protein product: CASSRTPDTQYF.

In its sample, this clonotype was seen many times. The gene calls are TRBV5-1 and TRBJ1-4; D is possibly TRBD1 (5 bases). The V gene's germline CDR1 is SGHRS and CDR2 YFSETQ. V was cut by 8 bases and J by 7 bases, with 15 bases left in between. The CDR3 is 13 amino acids. CDR3 DNA: TGCGCCAGTTGTCTAAGAACAGGTGAAAAACTGTTTTTT. This encodes CASCLRTGEKLFF.